The T cell receptor (beta chain) described here comes from a study of sequential checkpoint blockade in melanoma. A word on this clone: The antigen is undetermined.

Study-level findings and limits: Rising tumor T-cell fraction and clonality meant about 30 times likelier benefit. T-cell fraction and clonality followed PD-L1 and CD8+ counts, not mutational load.

The germline V gene has CDR1 MDHEN and CDR2 SYDVKM. CDR3 length equals 14 residues. V lost 7 bases to trimming and J lost 4 bases; unmatched junction nucleotides: 8. Documented treatment: randomized to nivolumab then ipilimumab (arm A) or the reverse (arm B). Assay used: immunoSEQ multiplex PCR; TCRdb lists only in-frame clones, some missing. The sample yields 10,000 to 15,000 clones, over 20% seen once. Sequencing was performed on tumor tissue (inferred from file names), taken from a patient given nivolumab and ipilimumab in sequence. The chain couples TRBV28 to TRBJ2-7, with TRBD1 matching 9 bases. The source is a human donor with melanoma. The CDR3 DNA follows: TGTGCCAGCACCCCGGGACAGGGTGGATACGAGCAGTACTTC. Translated, it gives CASTPGQGGYEQYF.